Shown below are 5 T cell receptor beta chains from a single sample sequenced in a study of blood T cells in healthy people across ages. Primers used in a second PCR of about 7 to 11 cycles were a sample-barcoded 5' primer and a J-beta primer mix. TCRdb recomputed calls from the 5' RACE reads with MiXCR, one row per CDR3 protein. The sample lists 850,000 to 1,300,000 distinct CDR3 sequences, 35% to 55% occurring once. Sequenced sample: blood. The origin of the receptors is a woman aged 55 to 70 in good health.

This clonotype was observed a few times. The chain employs TRBV29-1 and TRBJ2-1; 9 bases match TRBD2. V lost 1 base to trimming and J lost 4 bases; unmatched junction nucleotides: 11. The CDR3 is made up of 17 amino acids. Germline CDR1 reads SQVTM; CDR2 reads ANQGSEA. The CDR3: CSVEGLAEGAVYNEQFF. DNA of the CDR3: TGCAGCGTTGAAGGACTAGCGGAGGGGGCTGTGTACAATGAGCAGTTCTTC.

The rearrangement links TRBV20-1 to TRBJ2-1, with D uncertain. There are 11 residues in the CDR3. Looked up from germline, CDR1 is DFQATT and CDR2 is SNEGSKA (reference sequence). Written as DNA, the CDR3 is TGCGGTGGAGAGTGGGGCAATGAGCAGTTCTTC. Encoded protein: CGGEWGNEQFF.

V usage is TRBV7-6 and J usage is TRBJ2-7, with TRBD2 matching over 9 bases. CDR1 and CDR2 from the germline V gene are SGHVS and FNYEAQ. V was pared by 5 bases and J by 2 bases, with 7 bases of the junction left unmatched. This CDR3 is built from 15 residues. In DNA form, the CDR3 reads TGTGCCAGCAGCATTTCTAGCGGGAAACCCTACGAGCAGTACTTC. Encoded protein: CASSISSGKPYEQYF. The full variable domain, in which reference TRBV7-6 and TRBJ2-7 provide the parts outside the CDR3, is GAGVSQSPRYKVTKRGQDVALRCDPISGHVSLYWYRQALGQGPEFLTYFNYEAQQDKSGLPNDRFSAERPEGSISTLTIQRTEQRDSAMYRCASSISSGKPYEQYFGPGTRLTVT.

A remark on this clonotype: One end of the junction does not line up with germline, which may come from a read error. The V gene is TRBV15, the J gene TRBJ2-7; 8 nucleotides match TRBD2. Germline V gene data show CDR1 as LNHNV and CDR2 as YYDKDF (reference sequence). This CDR3 contains 14 residues. The CDR3: CATSRVAGGAEQYF. The CDR3 DNA sequence: TGCGCCACCAGCAGAGTCGCGGGAGGTGCCGAGCAGTACTTC.

This clonotype appeared a few times. This chain connects TRBV10-3 to TRBJ2-7; 7 bases match TRBD1. In germline, CDR1 is ENHRY, CDR2 SYGVKD. This CDR3 has 17 residues. V gave up 3 bases and J gave up 3 bases; unmatched junction bases: 14. The CDR3 coding sequence is TGTGCCATCAGTGAAGGGGGACAGAGAGGGCCCCACTACGAGCAGTACTTC. Its protein is CAISEGGQRGPHYEQYF.